This T cell receptor beta chain was retrieved from a study of OX40 agonist ivuxolimab in advanced cancers. Study summary: Patients undergoing dose escalation presented with hepatocellular carcinoma, melanoma, renal cell or head and neck cancer. A male proportion of under 90% was recorded, with mean age roughly 60 years and range about 20 to 85. Antecedent anti-PD-1, anti-PD-L1 or anti-CTLA-4 therapy was permissible, with over 35% having received some.

Sequenced by immunoSEQ multiplex PCR; TCRdb stores in-frame clones only, minus some. This table has roughly 68,000 clones, roughly nine tenths appearing once. Worth noting for this clone: Its antigen is still unknown.

General study results and limits: Among the lowest levels of clonal expansion were found in partial responders at 0.1-3.0 mg/kg.

The starting material was CD4+ or CD8+ T cells sorted from blood, obtained in a trial of the OX40 agonist ivuxolimab. This clonotype was obtained from an adult with an advanced solid tumor such as melanoma, head and neck, liver or kidney cancer.

CDR3 bases: TGTGCCAGCAGCTCACCTAAGGGCCTACACACAGATACGCAGTATTTT. It yields the protein CASSSPKGLHTDTQYF. The rearrangement uses TRBV5-4 and TRBJ2-3; no firm D call. Germline CDR1 and CDR2: SGHNT and YYREEE (reference sequence). Trimming took 3 bases from V and 2 from J, leaving 16 bases between them. The CDR3 totals 16 residues.